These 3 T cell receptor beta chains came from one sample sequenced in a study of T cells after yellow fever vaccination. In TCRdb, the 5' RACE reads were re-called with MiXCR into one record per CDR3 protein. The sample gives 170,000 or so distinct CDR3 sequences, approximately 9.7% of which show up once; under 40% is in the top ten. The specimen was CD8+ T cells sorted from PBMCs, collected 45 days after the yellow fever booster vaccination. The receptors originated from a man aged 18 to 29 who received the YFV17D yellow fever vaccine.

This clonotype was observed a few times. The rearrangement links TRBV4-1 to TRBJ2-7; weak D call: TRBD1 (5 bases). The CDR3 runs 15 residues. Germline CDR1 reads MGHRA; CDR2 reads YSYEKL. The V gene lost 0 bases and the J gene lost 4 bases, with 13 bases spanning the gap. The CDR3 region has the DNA TGCGCCAGCAGCCAAGATGCCCAGGGCCGATACGAGCAGTACTTC. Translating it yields CASSQDAQGRYEQYF.

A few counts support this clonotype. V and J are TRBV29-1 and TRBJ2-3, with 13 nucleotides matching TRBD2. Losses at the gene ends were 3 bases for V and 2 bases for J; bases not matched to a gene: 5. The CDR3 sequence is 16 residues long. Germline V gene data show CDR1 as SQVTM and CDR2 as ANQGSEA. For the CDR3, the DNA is TGCAGCGTTGATGGGACTAGCGGGACTTTCACAGATACGCAGTATTTT. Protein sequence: CSVDGTSGTFTDTQYF.

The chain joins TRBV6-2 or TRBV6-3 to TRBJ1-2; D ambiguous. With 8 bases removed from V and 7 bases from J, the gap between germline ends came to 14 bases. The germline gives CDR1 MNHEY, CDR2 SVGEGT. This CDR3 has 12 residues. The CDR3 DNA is TGTGCCAGCCTTCAGCACGGTTCTGGCTACACCTTC. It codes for CASLQHGSGYTF.